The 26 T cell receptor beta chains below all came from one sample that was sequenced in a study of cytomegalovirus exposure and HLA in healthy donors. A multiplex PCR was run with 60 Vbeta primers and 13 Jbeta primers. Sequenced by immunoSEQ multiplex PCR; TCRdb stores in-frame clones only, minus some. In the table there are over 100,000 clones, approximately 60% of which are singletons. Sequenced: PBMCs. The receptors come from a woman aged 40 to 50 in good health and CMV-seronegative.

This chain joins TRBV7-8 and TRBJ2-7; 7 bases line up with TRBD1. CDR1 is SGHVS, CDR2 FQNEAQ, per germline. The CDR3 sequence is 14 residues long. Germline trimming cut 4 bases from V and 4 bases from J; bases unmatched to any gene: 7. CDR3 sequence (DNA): TGTGCCAGCAGCTACGGGACAGCAGCTTACGAGCAGTACTTC. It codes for CASSYGTAAYEQYF.

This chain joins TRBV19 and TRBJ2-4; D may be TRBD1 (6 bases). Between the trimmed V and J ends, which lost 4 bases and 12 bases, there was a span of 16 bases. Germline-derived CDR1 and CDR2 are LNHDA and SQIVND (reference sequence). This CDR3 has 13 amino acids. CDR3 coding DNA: TGTGCCAGTAGTAGGGACCGGGACACACCTCAGTACTTC. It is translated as CASSRDRDTPQYF. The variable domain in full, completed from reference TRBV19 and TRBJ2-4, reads DGGITQSPKYLFRKEGQNVTLSCEQNLNHDAMYWYRQDPGQGLRLIYYSQIVNDFQKGDIAEGYSVSREKKESFPLTVTSAQKNPTAFYLCASSRDRDTPQYFGAGTRLSVL.

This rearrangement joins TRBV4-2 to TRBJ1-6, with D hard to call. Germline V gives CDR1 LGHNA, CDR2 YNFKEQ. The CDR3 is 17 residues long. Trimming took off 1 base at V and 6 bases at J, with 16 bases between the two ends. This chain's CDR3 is CASSQGGRELPNSPLHF. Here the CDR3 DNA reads TGTGCCAGCAGCCAAGGTGGGAGGGAACTCCCTAATTCACCCCTCCACTTT.

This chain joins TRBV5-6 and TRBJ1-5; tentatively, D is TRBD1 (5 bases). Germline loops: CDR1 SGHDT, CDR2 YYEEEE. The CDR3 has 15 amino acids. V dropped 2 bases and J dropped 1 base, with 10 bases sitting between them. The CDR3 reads CASSLTGRSNQPQHF. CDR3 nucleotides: TGTGCCAGCAGCTTAACAGGCAGGAGCAATCAGCCCCAGCATTTT.

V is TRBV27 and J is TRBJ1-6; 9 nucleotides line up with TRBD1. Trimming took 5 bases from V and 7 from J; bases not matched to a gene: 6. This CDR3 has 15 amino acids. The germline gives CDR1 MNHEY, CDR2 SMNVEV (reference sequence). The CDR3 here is CASSVQGALNSPLHF. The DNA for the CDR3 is TGTGCCAGCAGTGTACAGGGGGCCCTGAATTCACCCCTCCACTTT.

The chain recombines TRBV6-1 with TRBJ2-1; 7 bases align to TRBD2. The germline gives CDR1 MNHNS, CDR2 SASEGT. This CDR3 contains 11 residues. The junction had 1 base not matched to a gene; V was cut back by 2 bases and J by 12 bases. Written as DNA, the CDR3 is TGTGCCAGCAGTGAAAGGACTAGGCAGTTCTTC. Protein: CASSERTRQFF.

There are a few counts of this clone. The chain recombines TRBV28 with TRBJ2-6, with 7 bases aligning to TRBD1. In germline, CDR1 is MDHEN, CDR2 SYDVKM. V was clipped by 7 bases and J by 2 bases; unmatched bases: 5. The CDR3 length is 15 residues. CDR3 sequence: CASTWDSAGANVLTF. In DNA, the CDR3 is TGTGCCAGCACCTGGGACAGCGCTGGGGCCAACGTCCTGACTTTC.

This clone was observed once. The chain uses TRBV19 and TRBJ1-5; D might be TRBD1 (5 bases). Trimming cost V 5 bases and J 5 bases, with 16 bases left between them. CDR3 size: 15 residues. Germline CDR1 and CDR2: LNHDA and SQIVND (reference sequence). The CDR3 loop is CASSLKTGGYQPQHF. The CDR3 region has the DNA TGTGCCAGTAGTCTGAAGACGGGGGGGTATCAGCCCCAGCATTTT.

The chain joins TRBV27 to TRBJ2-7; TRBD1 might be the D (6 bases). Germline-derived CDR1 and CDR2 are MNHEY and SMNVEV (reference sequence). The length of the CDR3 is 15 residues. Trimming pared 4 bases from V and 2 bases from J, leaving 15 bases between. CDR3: CASSSSPEGAYEQYF. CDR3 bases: TGTGCCAGCAGTTCTTCCCCTGAGGGGGCCTACGAGCAGTACTTC.

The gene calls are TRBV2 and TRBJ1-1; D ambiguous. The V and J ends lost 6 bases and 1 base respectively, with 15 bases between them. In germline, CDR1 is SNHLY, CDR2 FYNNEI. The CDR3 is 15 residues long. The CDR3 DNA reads TGTGCCAGCAGCCTAGGGCCCGAGGGGAACACTGAAGCTTTCTTT. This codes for CASSLGPEGNTEAFF. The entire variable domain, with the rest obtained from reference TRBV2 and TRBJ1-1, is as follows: EPEVTQTPSHQVTQMGQEVILRCVPISNHLYFYWYRQILGQKVEFLVSFYNNEISEKSEIFDDQFSVERPDGSNFTLKIRSTKLEDSAMYFCASSLGPEGNTEAFFGQGTRLTVV.

CDR3: CASSVGQGPNSPLHF. In nucleotides, the CDR3 is TGTGCCAGCTCAGTCGGACAGGGACCGAATTCACCCCTCCACTTT. The chain combines TRBV18 with TRBJ1-6, with TRBD1 identical over 8 bases. In germline, CDR1 is KGHSH, CDR2 LQKENI. V lost 5 bases to trimming and J lost 7 bases; unmatched junction nucleotides: 7. The CDR3 has 15 residues.

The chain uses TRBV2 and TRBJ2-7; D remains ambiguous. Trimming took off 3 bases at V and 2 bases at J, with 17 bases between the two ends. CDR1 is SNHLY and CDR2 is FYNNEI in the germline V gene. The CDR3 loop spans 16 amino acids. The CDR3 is CASSEFGAIPAYEQYF. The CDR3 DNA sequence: TGTGCCAGCAGTGAGTTCGGTGCGATCCCGGCCTACGAGCAGTACTTC.

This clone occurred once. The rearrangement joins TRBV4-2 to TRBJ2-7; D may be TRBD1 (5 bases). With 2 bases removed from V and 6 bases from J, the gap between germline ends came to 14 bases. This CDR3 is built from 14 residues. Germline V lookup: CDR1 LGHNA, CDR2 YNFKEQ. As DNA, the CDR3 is TGTGCCAGCAGCCAATCTTTACAGGCGAGCGAGCAGTACTTC. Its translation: CASSQSLQASEQYF.

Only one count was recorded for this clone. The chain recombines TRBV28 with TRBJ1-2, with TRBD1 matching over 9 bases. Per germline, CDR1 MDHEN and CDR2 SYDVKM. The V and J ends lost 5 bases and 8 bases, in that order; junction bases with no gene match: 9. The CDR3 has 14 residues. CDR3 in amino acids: CASSLPLTGGGYTF. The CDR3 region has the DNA TGTGCCAGCAGTCTACCCCTCACAGGGGGCGGCTACACCTTC.

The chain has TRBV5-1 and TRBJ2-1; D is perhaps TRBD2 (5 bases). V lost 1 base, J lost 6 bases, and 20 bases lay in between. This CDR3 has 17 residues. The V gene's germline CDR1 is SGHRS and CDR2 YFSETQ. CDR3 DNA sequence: TGCGCCAGCAGCTTGCGGGCCGCGTCTACTAGTACCAATGAGCAGTTCTTC. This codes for CASSLRAASTSTNEQFF. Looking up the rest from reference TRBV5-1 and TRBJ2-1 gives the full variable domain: KAGVTQTPRYLIKTRGQQVTLSCSPISGHRSVSWYQQTPGQGLQFLFEYFSETQRNKGNFPGRFSGRQFSNSRSEMNVSTLELGDSALYLCASSLRAASTSTNEQFFGPGTRLTVL.

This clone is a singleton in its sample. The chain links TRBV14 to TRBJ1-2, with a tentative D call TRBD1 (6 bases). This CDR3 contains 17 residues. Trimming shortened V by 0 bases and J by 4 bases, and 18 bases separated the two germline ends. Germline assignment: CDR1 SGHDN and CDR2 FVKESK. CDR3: CASSQEGVNRVGYGYTF. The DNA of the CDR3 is TGTGCCAGCAGCCAAGAAGGGGTGAACAGGGTGGGCTATGGCTACACCTTC. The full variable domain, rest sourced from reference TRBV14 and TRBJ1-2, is EAGVTQFPSHSVIEKGQTVTLRCDPISGHDNLYWYRRVMGKEIKFLLHFVKESKQDESGMPNNRFLAERTGGTYSTLKVQPAELEDSGVYFCASSQEGVNRVGYGYTFGSGTRLTVV.

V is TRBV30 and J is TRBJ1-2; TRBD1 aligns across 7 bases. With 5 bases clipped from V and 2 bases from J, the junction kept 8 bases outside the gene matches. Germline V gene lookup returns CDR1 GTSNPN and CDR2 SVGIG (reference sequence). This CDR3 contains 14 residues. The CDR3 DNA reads TGTGCCTGGCGCTGGGACAGCCGCAACTATGGCTACACCTTC. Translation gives CAWRWDSRNYGYTF.

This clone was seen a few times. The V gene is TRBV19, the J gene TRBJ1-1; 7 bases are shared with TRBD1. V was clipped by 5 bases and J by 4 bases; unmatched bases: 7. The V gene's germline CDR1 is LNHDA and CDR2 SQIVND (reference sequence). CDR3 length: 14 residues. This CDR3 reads CASSFGQASTEAFF. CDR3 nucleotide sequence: TGTGCCAGTAGTTTCGGACAGGCCAGCACTGAAGCTTTCTTT. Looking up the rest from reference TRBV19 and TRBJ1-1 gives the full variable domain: DGGITQSPKYLFRKEGQNVTLSCEQNLNHDAMYWYRQDPGQGLRLIYYSQIVNDFQKGDIAEGYSVSREKKESFPLTVTSAQKNPTAFYLCASSFGQASTEAFFGQGTRLTVV.

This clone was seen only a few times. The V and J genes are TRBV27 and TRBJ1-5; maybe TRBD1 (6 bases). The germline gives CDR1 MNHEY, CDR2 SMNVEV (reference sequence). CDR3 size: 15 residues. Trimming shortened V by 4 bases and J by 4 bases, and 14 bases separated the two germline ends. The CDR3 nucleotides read TGTGCCAGCAGTTCCCTGGGGGCAGGGAATCAGCCCCAGCATTTT. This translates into CASSSLGAGNQPQHF.

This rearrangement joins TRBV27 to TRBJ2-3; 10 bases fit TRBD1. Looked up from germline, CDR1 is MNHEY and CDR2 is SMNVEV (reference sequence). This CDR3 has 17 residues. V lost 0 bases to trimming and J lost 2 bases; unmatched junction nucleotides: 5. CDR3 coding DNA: TGTGCCAGCAGTTTATCCCGACAGGGGGCCCCCACAGATACGCAGTATTTT. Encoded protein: CASSLSRQGAPTDTQYF.

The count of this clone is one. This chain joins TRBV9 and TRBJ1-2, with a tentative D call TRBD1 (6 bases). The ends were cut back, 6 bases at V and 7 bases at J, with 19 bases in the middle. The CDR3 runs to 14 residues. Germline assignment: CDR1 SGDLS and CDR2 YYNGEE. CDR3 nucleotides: TGTGCCAGCAAGCAGGAGGCAGGGGATATTGGCTACACCTTC. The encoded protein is CASKQEAGDIGYTF.

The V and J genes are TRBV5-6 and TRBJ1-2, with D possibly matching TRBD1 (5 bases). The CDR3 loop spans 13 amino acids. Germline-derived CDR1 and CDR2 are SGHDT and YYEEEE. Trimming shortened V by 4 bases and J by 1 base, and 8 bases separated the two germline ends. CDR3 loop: CASSPTDNYGYTF. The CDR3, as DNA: TGTGCCAGCAGCCCGACAGATAACTATGGCTACACCTTC.

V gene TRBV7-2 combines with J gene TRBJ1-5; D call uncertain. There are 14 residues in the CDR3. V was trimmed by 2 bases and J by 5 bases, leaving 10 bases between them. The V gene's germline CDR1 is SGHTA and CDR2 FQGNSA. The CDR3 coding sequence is TGTGCCAGCAGCTTACGGGGAGCCGATCAGCCCCAGCATTTT. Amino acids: CASSLRGADQPQHF.

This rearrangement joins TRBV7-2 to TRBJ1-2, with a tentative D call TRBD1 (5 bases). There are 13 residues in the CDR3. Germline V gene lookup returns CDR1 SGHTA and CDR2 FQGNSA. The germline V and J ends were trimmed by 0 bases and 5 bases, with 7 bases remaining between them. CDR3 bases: TGTGCCAGCAGCTTAGCCAGGGAATATGGCTACACCTTC. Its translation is CASSLAREYGYTF. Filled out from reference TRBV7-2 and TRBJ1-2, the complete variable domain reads GAGVSQSPSNKVTEKGKDVELRCDPISGHTALYWYRQSLGQGLEFLIYFQGNSAPDKSGLPSDRFSAERTGGSVSTLTIQRTQQEDSAVYLCASSLAREYGYTFGSGTRLTVV.

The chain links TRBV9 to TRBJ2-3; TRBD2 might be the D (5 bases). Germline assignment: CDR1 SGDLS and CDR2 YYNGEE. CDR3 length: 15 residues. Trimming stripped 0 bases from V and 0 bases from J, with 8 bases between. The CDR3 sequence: CASSVDGISTDTQYF. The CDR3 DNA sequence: TGTGCCAGCAGCGTAGACGGGATTAGCACAGATACGCAGTATTTT. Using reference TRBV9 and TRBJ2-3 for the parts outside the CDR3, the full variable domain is DSGVTQTPKHLITATGQRVTLRCSPRSGDLSVYWYQQSLDQGLQFLIQYYNGEERAKGNILERFSAQQFPDLHSELNLSSLELGDSALYFCASSVDGISTDTQYFGPGTRLTVL.

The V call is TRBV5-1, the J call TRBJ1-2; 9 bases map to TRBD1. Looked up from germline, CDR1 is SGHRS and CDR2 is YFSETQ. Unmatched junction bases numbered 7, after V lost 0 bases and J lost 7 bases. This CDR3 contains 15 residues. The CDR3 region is CASSLGDREVGGYTF. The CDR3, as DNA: TGCGCCAGCAGCTTGGGGGACAGGGAGGTCGGTGGCTACACCTTC.